One sample yielded the 21 T cell receptor beta chains listed below, sequenced in a study of blood T cell repertoires in COVID-19. TCRdb's table, derived via immunoSEQ multiplex PCR, lists solely in-frame clones and lacks some. The sample holds some 330,000 clones; 85% to 90% are singletons and the top ten take around 4.6%. The source material was PBMCs or T cells enriched from blood (not recorded which). The receptors here all came from a man in his thirties or forties who had recovered from COVID-19.

In its sample, this clone was seen a few times. The V gene is TRBV3-1 (or the pseudogene TRBV3-2), the J gene TRBJ2-1; TRBD1 aligns across 7 bases. Germline CDR1 LGHDT, CDR2 YNNKEL (reference sequence). V shed 1 base and J 2 bases; nucleotides not matched to a gene: 2. This CDR3 is built from 15 residues. The CDR3 bases are TGTGCCAGCAGCCAAGGACAGGGTCCCTACAATGAGCAGTTCTTC. Amino acids: CASSQGQGPYNEQFF.

The V and J genes are TRBV7-6 and TRBJ1-4; 9 bases map to TRBD1. This CDR3 has 16 amino acids. The V gene end was trimmed by 6 bases and the J gene end by 6 bases; junction bases not matched to a gene: 11. Germline CDR1 is SGHVS and CDR2 is FNYEAQ. CDR3 protein: CASRGPLRDRDEKLFF. For the CDR3, the DNA is TGTGCCAGCAGGGGCCCCCTGAGGGACAGGGATGAAAAACTGTTTTTT. The variable domain in full, completed from reference TRBV7-6 and TRBJ1-4, reads GAGVSQSPRYKVTKRGQDVALRCDPISGHVSLYWYRQALGQGPEFLTYFNYEAQQDKSGLPNDRFSAERPEGSISTLTIQRTEQRDSAMYRCASRGPLRDRDEKLFFGSGTQLSVL.

CDR3: CASSLRTSGISNEQFF. The CDR3 DNA sequence: TGTGCCAGCAGCTTGCGGACTAGCGGGATTAGCAATGAGCAGTTCTTC. The V call is TRBV5-6, the J call TRBJ2-1; 12 nucleotides align to TRBD2. Trimming cost V 1 base and J 6 bases; bases outside gene matches: 5. Germline V gene lookup returns CDR1 SGHDT and CDR2 YYEEEE. The CDR3 runs to 16 residues. Drawing the rest from reference TRBV5-6 and TRBJ2-1, the complete variable domain is DAGVTQSPTHLIKTRGQQVTLRCSPKSGHDTVSWYQQALGQGPQFIFQYYEEEERQRGNFPDRFSGHQFPNYSSELNVNALLLGDSALYLCASSLRTSGISNEQFFGPGTRLTVL.

The rearrangement joins TRBV19 to TRBJ1-2, with 10 bases fitting TRBD1. Looked up from germline, CDR1 is LNHDA and CDR2 is SQIVND (reference sequence). This CDR3 comprises 16 residues. V gave up 7 bases and J gave up 4 bases; unmatched junction bases: 12. For the CDR3, the DNA is TGTGCCAGTATGGGGAAACCGGGACAGGGGCTCTATGGCTACACCTTC. Amino acids: CASMGKPGQGLYGYTF.

A single count supports this clone. The chain recombines TRBV5-1 with TRBJ2-2; tentatively, D is TRBD2 (6 bases). Germline values: CDR1 SGHRS, CDR2 YFSETQ. The CDR3 has 14 residues. Trimming pared 5 bases from V and 3 bases from J, leaving 11 bases between. The CDR3 loop is CASRMRRDTGELFF. The CDR3 DNA reads TGCGCCAGCAGGATGCGGAGGGACACCGGGGAGCTGTTTTTT. Based on the CDR3 plus reference TRBV5-1 and TRBJ2-2, the full variable domain is KAGVTQTPRYLIKTRGQQVTLSCSPISGHRSVSWYQQTPGQGLQFLFEYFSETQRNKGNFPGRFSGRQFSNSRSEMNVSTLELGDSALYLCASRMRRDTGELFFGEGSRLTVL.

The chain recombines TRBV7-9 with TRBJ2-5, with 7 bases fitting TRBD1. The trim removed 2 bases at V and 4 bases at J, leaving 4 bases unmatched. The germline CDR1 and CDR2 sequences are SEHNR and FQNEAQ (reference sequence). This CDR3 has 14 residues. Here the CDR3 DNA reads TGTGCCAGCAGCTTAATACAGGGGAGAGAGACCCAGTACTTC. It is translated as CASSLIQGRETQYF.

The chain links TRBV6-4 to TRBJ2-3; the D gene is possibly TRBD1 (5 bases). The germline CDR1 and CDR2 sequences are MRHNA and SNTAGT. The CDR3 consists of 14 residues. Between the trimmed V and J ends, which lost 6 bases and 2 bases, there was a span of 12 bases. As DNA, the CDR3 is TGTGCCAGCAGAGGGGTCCATGCCACAGATACGCAGTATTTT. Protein sequence: CASRGVHATDTQYF.

The V call is TRBV12-3 or TRBV12-4, the J call TRBJ1-1, with D unclear. CDR3 size: 12 residues. V lost 8 bases to trimming and J lost 4 bases, with 11 bases between them. For the CDR3, the DNA is TGTGCCAGCGCCGGGTTGAGCACTGAAGCTTTCTTT. This sequence encodes CASAGLSTEAFF.

CDR3 sequence: CASSTTSGRTYEQYF. CDR3 in DNA: TGTGCCAGCAGCACCACTAGCGGGAGAACCTACGAGCAGTACTTC. J is TRBJ2-7 and V is TRBV6-6; 11 nucleotides align to TRBD2. The CDR3 is 15 residues long. The germline gives CDR1 MNHNY, CDR2 SVGAGI (reference sequence). After removal of 6 bases from V and 2 bases from J, the junction contained 6 bases not matched to a gene.

The rearrangement joins TRBV27 to TRBJ2-2; 11 bases fit TRBD2. V shed 3 bases and J 5 bases; nucleotides not matched to a gene: 2. Germline CDR1 and CDR2: MNHEY and SMNVEV (reference sequence). This CDR3 has 15 residues. The DNA for the CDR3 is TGTGCCAGCAGTTTGGGACTAGCGGCTACCGGGGAGCTGTTTTTT. This gives the protein CASSLGLAATGELFF.

This clone has just one count. The V call is TRBV19, the J call TRBJ1-5, with 7 bases identical to TRBD1. V lost 3 bases and J lost 2; bases outside the gene matches: 4. This CDR3 has 15 amino acids. Germline assignment: CDR1 LNHDA and CDR2 SQIVND (reference sequence). This CDR3 reads CASSIRGGGNQPQHF. The CDR3 DNA is TGTGCCAGTAGTATTCGAGGGGGCGGCAATCAGCCCCAGCATTTT.

The CDR3 nucleotides read TGTGCCAGCAGCCTGTACAACCAAGAGACCCAGTACTTC. Its protein is CASSLYNQETQYF. The J gene is TRBJ2-5, the V gene TRBV11-3; D ambiguous. Trimming left V 5 bases short and J 0 bases short, with 7 bases between. CDR1 is SGHNT and CDR2 is YENEEA in the germline V gene. The CDR3 runs to 13 residues.

The V call is TRBV14, the J call TRBJ2-2; 8 nucleotides match TRBD2. This CDR3 spans 17 amino acids. V dropped 2 bases and J dropped 7; count of bases not matched to a gene: 12. The germline gives CDR1 SGHDN, CDR2 FVKESK. CDR3 bases: TGTGCCAGCAGCCAAAGTACCCGGGGGGGCCTGGACGGGGAGCTGTTTTTT. Translated: CASSQSTRGGLDGELFF. Based on the CDR3 plus reference TRBV14 and TRBJ2-2, the full variable domain is EAGVTQFPSHSVIEKGQTVTLRCDPISGHDNLYWYRRVMGKEIKFLLHFVKESKQDESGMPNNRFLAERTGGTYSTLKVQPAELEDSGVYFCASSQSTRGGLDGELFFGEGSRLTVL.

J is TRBJ1-2 and V is TRBV10-1; D is unclear. This CDR3 is 16 amino acids long. V shed 0 bases and J shed 4 bases, with 15 bases lying between them. Germline V gene data show CDR1 as WNHNN and CDR2 as SYGVQD (reference sequence). The CDR3 sequence: CASSESAGPGLYGYTF. Here the CDR3 DNA reads TGCGCCAGCAGTGAGTCGGCAGGACCCGGACTCTATGGCTACACCTTC.

The chain carries TRBV28 and TRBJ2-5; D gene uncertain. CDR3 length equals 11 residues. Germline V gene sequence: CDR1 MDHEN, CDR2 SYDVKM. V lost 6 bases, J lost 6 bases, and 8 bases lay in between. CDR3 DNA: TGTGCCAGCAGCTTCCAGAAGACCCAGTACTTC. Translated, it gives CASSFQKTQYF. The full variable domain, rest sourced from reference TRBV28 and TRBJ2-5, is DVKVTQSSRYLVKRTGEKVFLECVQDMDHENMFWYRQDPGLGLRLIYFSYDVKMKEKGDIPEGYSVSREKKERFSLILESASTNQTSMYLCASSFQKTQYFGPGTRLLVL.

The rearrangement joins TRBV5-1 to TRBJ1-1; 7 nucleotides line up with TRBD1. The trim removed 4 bases at V and 10 bases at J, leaving 7 bases unmatched. Germline loops: CDR1 SGHRS, CDR2 YFSETQ. The CDR3 loop spans 12 amino acids. The CDR3 reads CASSIDRDGAFF. The CDR3 DNA follows: TGCGCCAGCAGCATCGACAGGGATGGAGCTTTCTTT.

The rearrangement links TRBV19 to TRBJ2-7, with a weak D call TRBD2 (6 bases). V lost 10 bases and J lost 2, with 12 bases in between. Germline V lookup: CDR1 LNHDA, CDR2 SQIVND (reference sequence). The CDR3 contains 12 residues. In nucleotides, the CDR3 is TGTGCCACCGCCACTAGCCCCTACGAGCAGTACTTC. Translation: CATATSPYEQYF.

This clone was counted once. The chain carries TRBV13 and TRBJ1-2, with D tentatively TRBD1 (5 bases). This CDR3 has 16 residues. Germline loops: CDR1 PRHDT, CDR2 FYEKMQ (reference sequence). The germline V and J ends were trimmed by 1 base and 4 bases, with 16 bases remaining between them. The CDR3 nucleotides read TGTGCCAGCAGCTTAGCCGCGGGGGTACTCGTCTATGGCTACACCTTC. It specifies CASSLAAGVLVYGYTF.

V and J are TRBV4-1 and TRBJ2-3; 9 nucleotides line up with TRBD1. Germline loops: CDR1 MGHRA, CDR2 YSYEKL. The CDR3 contains 18 residues. V shed 0 bases, J shed 8 bases, and the junction held 15 bases outside the gene matches. The CDR3 coding sequence is TGCGCCAGCAGCCAAGACCGAACGACAGGGGGTTCGGGTAGTACGCAGTATTTT. This sequence encodes CASSQDRTTGGSGSTQYF.

This rearrangement joins TRBV5-4 to TRBJ1-3, with 12 bases fitting TRBD1. V was pared by 0 bases and J by 4 bases, with 5 bases of the junction left unmatched. The germline V gene has CDR1 SGHNT and CDR2 YYREEE (reference sequence). This CDR3 is 17 amino acids long. CDR3 coding DNA: TGTGCCAGCAGCTTGGCGGGACAGGGGGCGTTCGGAAACACCATATATTTT. This gives the protein CASSLAGQGAFGNTIYF. The full variable domain, in which reference TRBV5-4 and TRBJ1-3 provide the parts outside the CDR3, is ETGVTQSPTHLIKTRGQQVTLRCSSQSGHNTVSWYQQALGQGPQFIFQYYREEENGRGNFPPRFSGLQFPNYSSELNVNALELDDSALYLCASSLAGQGAFGNTIYFGEGSWLTVV.

The V and J genes are TRBV20-1 and TRBJ1-1; unclear D gene. The CDR3 runs 13 residues. The germline V gene encodes CDR1 DFQATT and CDR2 SNEGSKA (reference sequence). Trimming cost V 3 bases and J 6 bases, with 14 bases left between them. CDR3 coding DNA: TGCAGTGCTAGTCCGGGTGGGTGGTCTGAAGCTTTCTTT. Protein product: CSASPGGWSEAFF.